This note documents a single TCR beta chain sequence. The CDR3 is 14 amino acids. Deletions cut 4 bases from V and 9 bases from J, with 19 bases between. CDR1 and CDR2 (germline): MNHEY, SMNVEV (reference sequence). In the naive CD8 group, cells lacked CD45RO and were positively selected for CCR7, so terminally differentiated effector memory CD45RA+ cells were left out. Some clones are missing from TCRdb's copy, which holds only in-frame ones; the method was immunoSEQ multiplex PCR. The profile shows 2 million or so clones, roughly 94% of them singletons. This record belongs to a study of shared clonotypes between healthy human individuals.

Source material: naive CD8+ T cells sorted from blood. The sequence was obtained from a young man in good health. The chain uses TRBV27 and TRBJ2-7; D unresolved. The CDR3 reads CASSSNVPILGQYF. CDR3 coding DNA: TGTGCCAGCAGTTCAAACGTCCCAATTCTCGGGCAGTACTTC.